This T cell receptor (beta chain) is drawn from a study of T-cell reconstitution after alpha-beta-depleted transplantation in children. This CDR3 spans 15 amino acids. The germline gives CDR1 MDHEN, CDR2 SYDVKM. The V gene lost 6 bases and the J gene lost 4 bases, with 19 bases spanning the gap. Researchers prepared the TCRbeta library using unique molecular identifiers, the study reports. TCRdb analysed the PCR reads with MiXCR anew, one entry per CDR3 protein. The table lists around 200,000 distinct CDR3 sequences, 9.5% to 13% of them singletons. This clonotype was seen more than once but under ten times.

The clonotype was recovered from a child under two years old with acute myeloid leukemia, due to receive a stem cell transplant. This rearrangement joins TRBV28 to TRBJ2-7; either TRBD1 or TRBD2 may fit D (7 bases each). Here the sequenced sample was PBMCs, taken before TCRalphabeta/CD19-depleted stem cell transplant. The CDR3 bases are TGTGCCAGCAGATCCGGACAGGCGGGAGCGTACGAGCAGTACTTC. Protein sequence: CASRSGQAGAYEQYF.